The clone carrying this TCR beta chain has more than one count but fewer than ten. Its antigen remains unidentified. Healthy Caucasian individuals made up all the donors. The data were taken from a study of identical twins. Study-level points and caveats: Recombination models fit unrelated individuals' TCR alpha sharing but underestimated twins'.

TCRdb used MiXCR to reprocess the 5' RACE reads, holding one entry per CDR3 protein. Of more than 1.5 million distinct CDR3 sequences in the sample, less than 35% were seen once. The CDR3 is made up of 13 amino acids. This chain uses TRBV21-1 with TRBJ1-1. TRBV21-1 is a known pseudogene. This clonotype originated in a newborn girl in good health. Material for sequencing was cord blood. The CDR3 DNA reads as TGTGCCAGCAGCAAAGGAGAAGTTTTTGAAGCTTTCTTT. Protein product: CASSKGEVFEAFF.